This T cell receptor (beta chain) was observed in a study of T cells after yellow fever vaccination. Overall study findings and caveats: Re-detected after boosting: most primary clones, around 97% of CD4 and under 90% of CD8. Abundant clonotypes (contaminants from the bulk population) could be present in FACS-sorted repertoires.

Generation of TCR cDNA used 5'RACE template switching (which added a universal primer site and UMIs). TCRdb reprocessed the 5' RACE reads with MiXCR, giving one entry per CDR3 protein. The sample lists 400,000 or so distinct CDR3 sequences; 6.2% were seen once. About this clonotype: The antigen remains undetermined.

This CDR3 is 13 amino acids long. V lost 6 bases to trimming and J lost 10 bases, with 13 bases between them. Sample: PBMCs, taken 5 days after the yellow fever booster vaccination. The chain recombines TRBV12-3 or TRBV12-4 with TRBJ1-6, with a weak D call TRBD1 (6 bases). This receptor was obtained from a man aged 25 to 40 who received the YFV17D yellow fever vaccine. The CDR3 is CASREQGYSPLHF. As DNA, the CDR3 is TGTGCCAGCAGAGAACAGGGTTACTCACCCCTCCACTTT.